The 8 T cell receptor beta chains presented below share a single source sample, sequenced in a study of OX40 agonist ivuxolimab in advanced cancers. Here immunoSEQ multiplex PCR was the method, and the copy in TCRdb shows in-frame clones only, minus some. The table shows more than 80,000 clones, with 90% to 95% occurring only once. The sequencing used CD4+ or CD8+ T cells sorted from blood, collected in a trial of the OX40 agonist ivuxolimab. The receptors come from an adult with an advanced solid tumor such as melanoma, head and neck, liver or kidney cancer.

V and J are TRBV7-9 and TRBJ2-3; D is ambiguous. The CDR3 sequence is 14 residues long. The germline V and J ends were trimmed by 4 bases and 4 bases, with 12 bases remaining between them. Germline CDR1 SEHNR, CDR2 FQNEAQ (reference sequence). CDR3 in amino acids: CASSWKNGADTQYF. Written as DNA, the CDR3 is TGTGCCAGCAGCTGGAAGAATGGGGCAGATACGCAGTATTTT.

The gene calls are TRBV9 and TRBJ2-3; 8 bases match TRBD2. Trimming cost V 2 bases and J 2 bases; bases outside gene matches: 7. Germline CDR1 and CDR2: SGDLS and YYNGEE. This CDR3 comprises 16 residues. CDR3 residues: CASSVLGRGATDTQYF. The CDR3 coding sequence is TGTGCCAGCAGCGTGTTAGGGCGGGGGGCCACAGATACGCAGTATTTT. The whole variable domain, filled in from reference TRBV9 and TRBJ2-3, reads DSGVTQTPKHLITATGQRVTLRCSPRSGDLSVYWYQQSLDQGLQFLIQYYNGEERAKGNILERFSAQQFPDLHSELNLSSLELGDSALYFCASSVLGRGATDTQYFGPGTRLTVL.

In the case of this clone: At one end the junction does not follow the germline gene, possibly because of a read error. This chain links TRBV5-6 with TRBJ2-7, with TRBD2 as a possible D gene (7 bases). The V gene's germline CDR1 is SGHDT and CDR2 YYEEEE. The CDR3 loop spans 15 amino acids. In DNA, the CDR3 is TGTGCCAGCAGTTTGGGTGGGGGGGGCCCCTACGAGCAGTACTTC. It codes for CASSLGGGGPYEQYF.

The chain is built from TRBV6-5 and TRBJ1-5; D uncertain. The CDR3 runs to 14 residues. V gave up 5 bases and J gave up 0 bases, with 8 bases separating them. Germline V gene lookup returns CDR1 MNHEY and CDR2 SVGAGI. DNA for the CDR3: TGTGCCAGCAGTATAGGACGTAGCAATCAGCCCCAGCATTTT. Its protein is CASSIGRSNQPQHF.

This chain uses TRBV12-5 with TRBJ1-1; perhaps TRBD1 as D (6 bases). The CDR3 is 16 amino acids. Germline CDR1 reads LGHNT; CDR2 reads FRNRAP. The ends were cut back, 1 base at V and 0 bases at J, with 12 bases in the middle. This chain's CDR3 is CASGLETGRMNTEAFF. The CDR3 nucleotides are TGTGCTAGTGGTTTGGAAACAGGGAGAATGAACACTGAAGCTTTCTTT.

The gene calls are TRBV29-1 and TRBJ2-7; 8 bases are shared with TRBD2. The CDR3 runs 13 residues. The germline CDR1 and CDR2 sequences are SQVTM and ANQGSEA. Unmatched junction bases numbered 4, after V lost 3 bases and J lost 3 bases. DNA of the CDR3: TGCAGCGTTGAGGGGCTAGCGGGCTACGAGCAGTACTTC. Translation: CSVEGLAGYEQYF.

This clone was observed a single time. The rearrangement links TRBV19 to TRBJ1-2; 12 bases match TRBD1. There are 15 residues in the CDR3. V was pared by 3 bases and J by 8 bases, with 7 bases of the junction left unmatched. Germline CDR1 is LNHDA and CDR2 is SQIVND (reference sequence). The CDR3 spells CASSILGQGAGGYTF. CDR3 nucleotide sequence: TGTGCCAGTAGTATCTTGGGACAGGGGGCCGGCGGCTACACCTTC.

The chain couples TRBV2 to TRBJ1-5; no reliable D call. The V and J ends lost 5 bases and 2 bases respectively, with 10 bases between them. Germline loops: CDR1 SNHLY, CDR2 FYNNEI. The length of the CDR3 is 14 residues. CDR3 amino acids: CASSTSPGNQPQHF. DNA for the CDR3: TGTGCCAGCAGTACCTCCCCCGGCAATCAGCCCCAGCATTTT. Full variable domain (remainder filled in from reference TRBV2 and TRBJ1-5): EPEVTQTPSHQVTQMGQEVILRCVPISNHLYFYWYRQILGQKVEFLVSFYNNEISEKSEIFDDQFSVERPDGSNFTLKIRSTKLEDSAMYFCASSTSPGNQPQHFGDGTRLSIL.